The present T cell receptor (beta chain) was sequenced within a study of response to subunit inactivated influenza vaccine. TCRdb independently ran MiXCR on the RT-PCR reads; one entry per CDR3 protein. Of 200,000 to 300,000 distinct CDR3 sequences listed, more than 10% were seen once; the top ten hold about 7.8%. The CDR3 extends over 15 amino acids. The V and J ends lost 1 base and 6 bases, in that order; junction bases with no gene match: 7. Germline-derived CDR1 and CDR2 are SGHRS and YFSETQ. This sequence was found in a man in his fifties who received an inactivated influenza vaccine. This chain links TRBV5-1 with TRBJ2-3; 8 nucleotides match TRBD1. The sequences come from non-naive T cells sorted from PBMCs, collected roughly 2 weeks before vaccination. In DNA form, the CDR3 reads TGCGCCAGCAGCTTGCTACAGGGGGTTCCGGATACGCAGTATTTT. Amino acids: CASSLLQGVPDTQYF.